Below are 13 T cell receptor beta chains sequenced from a single sample in a study of regulatory T cells in long-lasting Graves disease. Building of the TCR beta libraries involved iRepertoire HTBI primers and Arm-PCR of CDR3 regions. TCRdb ran MiXCR on the multiplex PCR reads and lists one entry per CDR3 protein. Of under 450,000 distinct CDR3 sequences in the sample, 12% were seen once. Time point given: newly diagnosed GD, antithyroid drugs for less than 3 months. With RNA extracted from PBMCs as input, the TCR library was made. This sample was also put to use in a study of T cells in Graves' hyperthyroidism and ophthalmopathy.

Source: peripheral blood mononuclear cells (PBMCs), taken at new diagnosis, from a patient treated with antithyroid drugs. The receptors come from a woman between 18 and 29 years old with Graves disease.

This clonotype was seen repeatedly, ten times or more. The J gene is TRBJ2-3, the V gene TRBV7-3, with 14 bases lining up with TRBD2. V lost 5 bases, J lost 5 bases, and 3 bases stayed unmatched. Germline-derived CDR1 and CDR2 are SGHTA and FQGTGA. CDR3 size: 15 residues. CDR3 region: CASSPGLAGVDTQYF. The DNA of the CDR3 is TGTGCCAGCAGCCCGGGACTAGCGGGGGTAGATACGCAGTATTTT.

This clonotype was found a few times. This rearrangement joins TRBV7-2 to TRBJ1-4; D remains unclear. V lost 5 bases, J lost 0 bases, and 16 bases lay in between. Germline V gene data show CDR1 as SGHTA and CDR2 as FQGNSA. This CDR3 is 17 amino acids long. The CDR3 protein is CASSASWLHATNEKLFF. The DNA for the CDR3 is TGTGCCAGCAGCGCCAGTTGGCTACATGCAACTAATGAAAAACTGTTTTTT.

This clonotype was seen repeatedly, ten times or more. This chain joins TRBV15 and TRBJ2-1; TRBD2 matches at 8 bases. The CDR3 totals 20 residues. V lost 3 bases, J lost 0 bases, and 16 bases stayed unmatched. The germline V gene encodes CDR1 LNHNV and CDR2 YYDKDF (reference sequence). The CDR3 nucleotides are TGTGCCACCAGCAGCCGACCGGGACTAGGAACAATTGGCTCCTACAATGAGCAGTTCTTC. Its translation: CATSSRPGLGTIGSYNEQFF.

In this sample, this clonotype turned up many times. The V gene is TRBV14, the J gene TRBJ2-1; the match to TRBD1 covers 11 bases. Germline loops: CDR1 SGHDN, CDR2 FVKESK. The CDR3 has 17 amino acids. J gave up 8 bases and V 4 bases, and 13 bases lay outside the gene matches. Here the CDR3 reads CASSRPHWDRGLDEQFF. The CDR3 region has the DNA TGTGCCAGCAGCCGCCCACACTGGGACAGGGGGTTGGATGAGCAGTTCTTC.

This clonotype was observed many times. V gene TRBV20-1 combines with J gene TRBJ2-1; 11 bases are a match to TRBD2. The V gene end was trimmed by 3 bases and the J gene end by 5 bases; junction bases not matched to a gene: 6. In germline, CDR1 is DFQATT, CDR2 SNEGSKA (reference sequence). CDR3 size: 15 residues. The CDR3 loop is CSARLAGGSDNEQFF. CDR3 DNA: TGCAGTGCTAGGCTAGCGGGAGGCAGCGACAATGAGCAGTTCTTC.

This clonotype has a single count. A far larger clone is just one base off, so this is likely a read error. The CDR3 DNA reads TGTGCCAGCAGCTTCTGGACAGATACGCAGTATTTT. Translating gives CASSFWTDTQYF. V usage is TRBV7-9 and J usage is TRBJ2-3; no clear D gene. V was trimmed by 3 bases and J by 3 bases, leaving 4 bases between them. The CDR3 runs 12 residues. Germline assignment: CDR1 SEHNR and CDR2 FQNEAQ (reference sequence).

This clonotype was seen ten or more times. V usage is TRBV29-1 and J usage is TRBJ1-4; 10 bases match TRBD1. V gave up 7 bases and J gave up 8 bases; unmatched junction bases: 19. CDR3 length: 17 residues. Germline-derived CDR1 and CDR2 are SQVTM and ANQGSEA. CDR3 bases: TGCAGCGCTGCCCCGGTGGGGACAGGGGCCCTAGGGGAAAAACTGTTTTTT. It is translated as CSAAPVGTGALGEKLFF.

This clonotype was recorded many times. As DNA, the CDR3 is TGTGCCAGCGATTCGCGTGGGGACAGGCTTAATTCACCCCTCCACTTT. This sequence encodes CASDSRGDRLNSPLHF. The V gene is TRBV6-1, the J gene TRBJ1-6, with 8 bases matching TRBD1. The CDR3 contains 16 residues. CDR1 is MNHNS, CDR2 SASEGT, per germline. Trimming at V came to 8 bases and at J to 6 bases, leaving 12 bases not matched to a gene.

This clonotype was seen many times. The chain is built from TRBV15 and TRBJ1-2; D not resolved. This CDR3 spans 13 amino acids. The V gene's germline CDR1 is LNHNV and CDR2 YYDKDF (reference sequence). Trimming cost V 0 bases and J 8 bases, with 10 bases left between them. This CDR3 reads CATSREGFMGYTF. CDR3 coding DNA: TGTGCCACCAGCAGAGAAGGGTTTATGGGCTACACCTTC. The variable domain in full, with the rest retrieved from reference TRBV15 and TRBJ1-2, is DAMVIQNPRYQVTQFGKPVTLSCSQTLNHNVMYWYQQKSSQAPKLLFHYYDKDFNNEADTPDNFQSRRPNTSFCFLDIRSPGLGDTAMYLCATSREGFMGYTFGSGTRLTVV.

This clonotype was observed at least ten times. The J gene is TRBJ2-2, the V gene TRBV12-3 or TRBV12-4; D is ambiguous. Trimming stripped 3 bases from V and 7 bases from J, with 18 bases between. This CDR3 has 16 amino acids. The CDR3 region has the DNA TGTGCCAGCAGTTTTACAGACTCCCCTGCCAGCGGGGAGCTGTTTTTT. Its translation is CASSFTDSPASGELFF.

Here the CDR3 reads CASSLRKSGTFTDTQYF. The DNA of the CDR3 is TGCGCCAGCAGCCTAAGGAAGAGCGGGACCTTCACAGATACGCAGTATTTT. The chain combines TRBV4-1 with TRBJ2-3; TRBD2 matches at 7 bases. CDR3 length: 17 residues. V shed 4 bases, J shed 2 bases, and the junction held 12 bases outside the gene matches. In germline, CDR1 is MGHRA, CDR2 YSYEKL.

Many counts were recorded for this clonotype. The chain uses TRBV3-1 and TRBJ2-2; the D gene is possibly TRBD2 (6 bases). Trimming cost V 4 bases and J 5 bases, with 14 bases left between them. This CDR3 has 15 residues. Germline loops: CDR1 LGHDT, CDR2 YNNKEL (reference sequence). The CDR3 sequence: CASSRGPRGTGELFF. DNA of the CDR3: TGTGCCAGCAGCCGTGGGCCGCGGGGAACCGGGGAGCTGTTTTTT.

This clonotype has at least ten counts. The chain couples TRBV2 to TRBJ2-2; tentative D call: TRBD1 (5 bases). Per the germline V gene, CDR1 is SNHLY and CDR2 is FYNNEI. With 7 bases removed from V and 7 bases from J, the gap between germline ends came to 16 bases. The CDR3 is 14 residues long. Here the CDR3 reads CASKGLTAVGELFF. The CDR3 nucleotides read TGTGCCAGCAAGGGTCTGACAGCTGTCGGGGAGCTGTTTTTT.